The present T cell receptor beta chain was sequenced within a study of PD-L1 blockade in urothelial cancer. Across the study: Patients with male sex and bladder-origin urothelial cancer accounted for about 85% of the roughly 30 enrolled. Median T cell yield from blood was 130,000 to 150,000. Study-wide points: Having blood TCR clonality under the median before treatment predicted better survival.

The CDR3 sequence is 15 residues long. V shed 5 bases and J shed 3 bases, with 17 bases lying between them. The germline gives CDR1 LNHDA, CDR2 SQIVND (reference sequence). Time point meaning: peripheral blood 6 weeks after treatment start. Individual patients had between 1 and 8 samples, taken pretreatment and on-treatment. Assay: immunoSEQ multiplex PCR; the TCRdb copy retains only in-frame clones and omits some. The table has 75,000 to 100,000 clones, around four fifths seen once. With regard to this clone: What it binds is unknown.

The sequencing here drew on PBMCs, taken around atezolizumab (anti-PD-L1) treatment. The clonotype was recovered from a man between 65 and 85 years old with urothelial cancer. The chain joins TRBV19 to TRBJ2-7; tentatively, D is TRBD2 (6 bases). The CDR3 here is CASSPSGAGIYEQYF. The CDR3 DNA reads TGTGCCAGTAGTCCCTCCGGCGCGGGAATCTACGAGCAGTACTTC.